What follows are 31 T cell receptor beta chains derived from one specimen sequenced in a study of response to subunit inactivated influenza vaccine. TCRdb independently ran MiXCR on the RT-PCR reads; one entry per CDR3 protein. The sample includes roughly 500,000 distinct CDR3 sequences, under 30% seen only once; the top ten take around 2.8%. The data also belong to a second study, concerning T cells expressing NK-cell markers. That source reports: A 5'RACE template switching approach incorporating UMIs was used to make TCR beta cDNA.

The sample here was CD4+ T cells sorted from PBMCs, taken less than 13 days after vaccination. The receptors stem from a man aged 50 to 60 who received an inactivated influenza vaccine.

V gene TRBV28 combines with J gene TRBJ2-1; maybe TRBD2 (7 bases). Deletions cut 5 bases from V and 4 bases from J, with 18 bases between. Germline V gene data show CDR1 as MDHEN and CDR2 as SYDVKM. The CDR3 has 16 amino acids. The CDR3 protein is CASSPLGGGRYNEQFF. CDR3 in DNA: TGTGCCAGCAGTCCGTTGGGGGGGGGGCGATACAATGAGCAGTTCTTC.

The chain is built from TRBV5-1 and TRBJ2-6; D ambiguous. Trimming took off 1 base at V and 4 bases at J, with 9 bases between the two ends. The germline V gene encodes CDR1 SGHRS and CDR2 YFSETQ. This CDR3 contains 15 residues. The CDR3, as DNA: TGCGCCAGCAGCTTGTCAGGAGTAGGGGCCAACGTCCTGACTTTC. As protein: CASSLSGVGANVLTF.

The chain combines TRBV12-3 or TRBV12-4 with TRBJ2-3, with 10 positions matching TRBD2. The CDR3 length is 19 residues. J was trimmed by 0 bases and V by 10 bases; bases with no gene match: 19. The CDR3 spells CATSRVAGGIRISTDTQYF. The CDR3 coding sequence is TGTGCCACCTCTCGAGTAGCGGGAGGAATCCGAATTAGCACAGATACGCAGTATTTT.

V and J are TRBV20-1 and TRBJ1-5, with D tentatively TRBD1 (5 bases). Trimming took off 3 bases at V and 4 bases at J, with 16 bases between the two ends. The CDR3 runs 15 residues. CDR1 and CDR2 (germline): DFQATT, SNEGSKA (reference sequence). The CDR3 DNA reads TGCAGTGCTAGGTCGGGGACGGCTACTAATCAGCCCCAGCATTTT. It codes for CSARSGTATNQPQHF.

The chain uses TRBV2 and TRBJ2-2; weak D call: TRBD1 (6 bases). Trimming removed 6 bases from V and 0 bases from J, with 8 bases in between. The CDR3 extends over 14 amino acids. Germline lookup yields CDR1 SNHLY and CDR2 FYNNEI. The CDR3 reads CASRGQTNTGELFF. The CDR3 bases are TGTGCCAGCAGAGGACAGACGAACACCGGGGAGCTGTTTTTT.

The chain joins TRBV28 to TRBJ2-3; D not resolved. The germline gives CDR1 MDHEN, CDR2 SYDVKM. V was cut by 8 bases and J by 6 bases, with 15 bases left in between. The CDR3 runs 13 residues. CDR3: CASGPRRTDTQYF. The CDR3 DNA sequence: TGTGCCAGCGGCCCTCGGCGGACGGATACGCAGTATTTT.

This CDR3 is CASSLNGRTQGDTQYF. The CDR3 DNA reads as TGTGCCAGCAGTCTTAACGGACGGACCCAGGGGGATACGCAGTATTTT. The V call is TRBV3-1, the J call TRBJ2-3, with a possible D match to TRBD1 (6 bases). Germline values: CDR1 LGHDT, CDR2 YNNKEL (reference sequence). With 6 bases removed from V and 6 bases from J, the gap between germline ends came to 22 bases. The CDR3 runs 16 residues.

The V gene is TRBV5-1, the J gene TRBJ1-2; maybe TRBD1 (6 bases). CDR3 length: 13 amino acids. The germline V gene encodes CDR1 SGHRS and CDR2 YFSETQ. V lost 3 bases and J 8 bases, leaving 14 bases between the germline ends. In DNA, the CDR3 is TGCGCCAGCAGCTCCCAACAGGGAAACGGCTACACCTTC. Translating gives CASSSQQGNGYTF.

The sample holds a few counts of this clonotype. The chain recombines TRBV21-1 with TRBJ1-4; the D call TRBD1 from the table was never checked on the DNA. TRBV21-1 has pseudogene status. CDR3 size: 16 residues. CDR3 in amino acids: CARELRTGTIGEKLFF. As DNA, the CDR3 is TGTGCCAGGGAACTTAGGACAGGGACGATCGGTGAAAAACTGTTTTTT.

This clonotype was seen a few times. The CDR3 bases are TGTGCCAGCAGTTTAGCCAGGGCAGTTGGCGGCTACACCTTC. This gives the protein CASSLARAVGGYTF. The chain links TRBV12-3 or TRBV12-4 to TRBJ1-2; D possibly corresponds to TRBD1 (5 bases). The CDR3 contains 14 residues. The V end lost 0 bases, the J end lost 8 bases, and 13 bases lay between the germline ends.

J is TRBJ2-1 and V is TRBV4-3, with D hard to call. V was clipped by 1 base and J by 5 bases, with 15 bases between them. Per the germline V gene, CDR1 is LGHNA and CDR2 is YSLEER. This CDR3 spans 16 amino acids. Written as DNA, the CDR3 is TGCGCCAGCAGCCAAGCATCCGAGTGGAAGGACAATGAGCAGTTCTTC. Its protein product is CASSQASEWKDNEQFF.

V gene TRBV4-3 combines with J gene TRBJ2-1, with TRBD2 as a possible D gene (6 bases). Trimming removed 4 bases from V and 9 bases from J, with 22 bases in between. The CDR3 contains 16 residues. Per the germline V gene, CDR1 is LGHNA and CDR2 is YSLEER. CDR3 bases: TGCGCCAGCAGCCTCACACCCGGGAGTAAGGTCGGTGAGCAGTTCTTC. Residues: CASSLTPGSKVGEQFF.

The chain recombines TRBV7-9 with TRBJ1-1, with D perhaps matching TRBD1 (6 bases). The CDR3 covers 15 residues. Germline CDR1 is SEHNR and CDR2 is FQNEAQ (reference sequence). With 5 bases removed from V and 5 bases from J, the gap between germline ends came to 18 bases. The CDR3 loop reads CASSPLGGSGTEAFF. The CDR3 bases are TGTGCCAGCAGCCCCCTCGGGGGCTCGGGAACTGAAGCTTTCTTT.

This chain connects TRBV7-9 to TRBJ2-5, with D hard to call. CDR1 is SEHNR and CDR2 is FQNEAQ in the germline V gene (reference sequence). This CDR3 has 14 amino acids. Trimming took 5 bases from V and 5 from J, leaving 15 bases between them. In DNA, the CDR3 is TGTGCCAGCAGCCACCGCTCCCTGGGGGAGACCCAGTACTTC. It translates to CASSHRSLGETQYF.

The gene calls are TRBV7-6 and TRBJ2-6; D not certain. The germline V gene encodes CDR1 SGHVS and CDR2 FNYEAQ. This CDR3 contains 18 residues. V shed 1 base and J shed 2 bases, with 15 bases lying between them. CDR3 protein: CASSLERSGSAGANVLTF. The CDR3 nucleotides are TGTGCCAGCAGCTTAGAGAGGTCGGGTAGTGCTGGGGCCAACGTCCTGACTTTC.

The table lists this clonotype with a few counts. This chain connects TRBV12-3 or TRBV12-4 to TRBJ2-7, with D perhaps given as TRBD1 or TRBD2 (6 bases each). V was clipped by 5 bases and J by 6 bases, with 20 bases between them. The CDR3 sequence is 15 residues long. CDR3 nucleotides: TGTGCCAGCAGTCCCGCCGGGGGCAGGGTCCCCGAGCAGTACTTC. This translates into CASSPAGGRVPEQYF.

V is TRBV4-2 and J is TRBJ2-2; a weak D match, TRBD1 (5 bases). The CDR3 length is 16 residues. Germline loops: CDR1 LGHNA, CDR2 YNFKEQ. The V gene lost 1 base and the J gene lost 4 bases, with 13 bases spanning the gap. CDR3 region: CASSQGARGATGELFF. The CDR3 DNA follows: TGTGCCAGCAGCCAAGGGGCAAGGGGCGCCACCGGGGAGCTGTTTTTT.

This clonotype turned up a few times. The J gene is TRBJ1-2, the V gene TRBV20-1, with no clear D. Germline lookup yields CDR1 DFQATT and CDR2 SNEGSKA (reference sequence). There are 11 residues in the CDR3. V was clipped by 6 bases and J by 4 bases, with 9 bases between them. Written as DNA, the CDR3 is TGCAGTGCCACTATCGGCTATGGCTACACCTTC. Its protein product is CSATIGYGYTF.

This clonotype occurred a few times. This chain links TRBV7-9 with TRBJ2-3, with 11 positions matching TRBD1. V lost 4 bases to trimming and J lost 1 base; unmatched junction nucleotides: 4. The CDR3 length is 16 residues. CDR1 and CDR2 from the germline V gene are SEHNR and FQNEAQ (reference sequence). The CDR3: CASSSWTGGRTDTQYF. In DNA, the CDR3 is TGTGCCAGCAGCTCCTGGACAGGGGGCCGCACAGATACGCAGTATTTT.

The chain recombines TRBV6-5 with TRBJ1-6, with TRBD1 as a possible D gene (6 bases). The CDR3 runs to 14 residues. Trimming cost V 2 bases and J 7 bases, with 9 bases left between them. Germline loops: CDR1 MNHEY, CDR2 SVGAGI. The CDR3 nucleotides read TGTGCCAGCAGTTACGGGACACGAAATTCACCCCTCCACTTT. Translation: CASSYGTRNSPLHF.

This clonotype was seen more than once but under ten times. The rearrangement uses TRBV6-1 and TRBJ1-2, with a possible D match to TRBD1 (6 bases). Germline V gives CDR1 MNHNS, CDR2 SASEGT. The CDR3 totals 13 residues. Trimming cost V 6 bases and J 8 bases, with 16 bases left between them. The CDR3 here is CASRAGESRGYTF. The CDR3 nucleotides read TGTGCCAGCAGGGCAGGGGAGTCAAGGGGCTACACCTTC.

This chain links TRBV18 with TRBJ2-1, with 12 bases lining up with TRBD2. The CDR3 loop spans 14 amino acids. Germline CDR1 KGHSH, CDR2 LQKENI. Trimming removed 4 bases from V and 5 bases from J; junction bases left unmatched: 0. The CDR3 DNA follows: TGTGCCAGCTCACGGACTAGCGGGGACAATGAGCAGTTCTTC. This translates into CASSRTSGDNEQFF. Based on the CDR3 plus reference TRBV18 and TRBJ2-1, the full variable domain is NAGVMQNPRHLVRRRGQEARLRCSPMKGHSHVYWYRQLPEEGLKFMVYLQKENIIDESGMPKERFSAEFPKEGPSILRIQQVVRGDSAAYFCASSRTSGDNEQFFGPGTRLTVL.

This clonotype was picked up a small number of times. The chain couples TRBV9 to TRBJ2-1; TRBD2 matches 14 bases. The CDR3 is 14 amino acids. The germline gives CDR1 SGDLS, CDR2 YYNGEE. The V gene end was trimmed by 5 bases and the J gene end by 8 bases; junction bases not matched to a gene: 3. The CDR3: CASSETSGRDEQFF. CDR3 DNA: TGTGCCAGCAGTGAGACTAGCGGGAGGGATGAGCAGTTCTTC. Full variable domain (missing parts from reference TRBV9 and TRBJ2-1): DSGVTQTPKHLITATGQRVTLRCSPRSGDLSVYWYQQSLDQGLQFLIQYYNGEERAKGNILERFSAQQFPDLHSELNLSSLELGDSALYFCASSETSGRDEQFFGPGTRLTVL.

CDR3 nucleotide sequence: TGTGCCAGCAGTATACAGTCCCTTCAAGAGACCCAGTACTTC. As protein: CASSIQSLQETQYF. The rearrangement uses TRBV7-2 and TRBJ2-5; D is ambiguous. This CDR3 comprises 14 residues. Germline V lookup: CDR1 SGHTA, CDR2 FQGNSA. Trimming pared 6 bases from V and 2 bases from J, leaving 13 bases between.

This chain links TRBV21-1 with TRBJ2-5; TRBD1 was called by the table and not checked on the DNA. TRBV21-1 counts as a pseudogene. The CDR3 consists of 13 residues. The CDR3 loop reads CASSQGKWETQYF. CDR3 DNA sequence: TGTGCCAGCTCTCAGGGGAAGTGGGAGACCCAGTACTTC.

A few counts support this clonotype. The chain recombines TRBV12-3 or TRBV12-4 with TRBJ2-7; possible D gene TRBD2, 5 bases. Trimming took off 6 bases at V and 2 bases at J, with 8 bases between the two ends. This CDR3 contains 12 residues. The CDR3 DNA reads TGTGCCAGCAGCCGAGGGCCCTACGAGCAGTACTTC. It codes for CASSRGPYEQYF.

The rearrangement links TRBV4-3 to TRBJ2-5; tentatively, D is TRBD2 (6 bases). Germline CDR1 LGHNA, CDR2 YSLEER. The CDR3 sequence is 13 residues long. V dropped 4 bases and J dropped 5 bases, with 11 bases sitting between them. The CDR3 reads CASSRDGGETQYF. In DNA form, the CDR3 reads TGCGCCAGCAGCCGGGATGGGGGGGAGACCCAGTACTTC.

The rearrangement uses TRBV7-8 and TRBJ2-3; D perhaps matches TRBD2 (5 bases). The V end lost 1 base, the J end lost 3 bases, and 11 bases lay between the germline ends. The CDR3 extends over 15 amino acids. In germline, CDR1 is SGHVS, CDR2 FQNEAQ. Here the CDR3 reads CASSLDGVATDTQYF. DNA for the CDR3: TGTGCCAGCAGCTTAGACGGGGTCGCGACAGATACGCAGTATTTT.

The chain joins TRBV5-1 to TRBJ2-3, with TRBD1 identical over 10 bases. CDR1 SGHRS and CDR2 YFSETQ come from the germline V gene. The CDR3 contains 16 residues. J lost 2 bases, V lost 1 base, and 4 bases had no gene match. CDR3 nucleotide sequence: TGCGCCAGCAGCTTGATCGGGACAGGGGTCACAGATACGCAGTATTTT. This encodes CASSLIGTGVTDTQYF. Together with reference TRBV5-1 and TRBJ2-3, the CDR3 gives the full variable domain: KAGVTQTPRYLIKTRGQQVTLSCSPISGHRSVSWYQQTPGQGLQFLFEYFSETQRNKGNFPGRFSGRQFSNSRSEMNVSTLELGDSALYLCASSLIGTGVTDTQYFGPGTRLTVL.

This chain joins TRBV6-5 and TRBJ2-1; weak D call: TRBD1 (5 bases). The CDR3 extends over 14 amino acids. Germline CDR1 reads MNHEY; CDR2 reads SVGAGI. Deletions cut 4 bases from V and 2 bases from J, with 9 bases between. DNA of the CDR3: TGTGCCAGCAGTTCCAGGGTTACCTACAATGAGCAGTTCTTC. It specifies CASSSRVTYNEQFF.

The CDR3 DNA is TGCGCCAGCAGCAGGGATTTCGCTGAAGCTTTCTTT. Translated, it gives CASSRDFAEAFF. The V and J genes are TRBV5-1 and TRBJ1-1; no firm D call. Germline CDR1 reads SGHRS; CDR2 reads YFSETQ. The CDR3 spans 12 residues. V lost 4 bases and J 6 bases, leaving 10 bases between the germline ends. The full variable domain, rest sourced from reference TRBV5-1 and TRBJ1-1, is KAGVTQTPRYLIKTRGQQVTLSCSPISGHRSVSWYQQTPGQGLQFLFEYFSETQRNKGNFPGRFSGRQFSNSRSEMNVSTLELGDSALYLCASSRDFAEAFFGQGTRLTVV.